Listed below are T cell receptor beta chains from one sample, sequenced in a study of cytomegalovirus exposure and HLA in healthy donors. Profiling relied on immunoSEQ multiplex PCR, and the TCRdb table lists in-frame clones only, not all of them. In the table there are fewer than 150,000 clones, about nine tenths of which are singletons. The sample was PBMCs. The receptors here all came from a man aged 25-45 years in good health and CMV-seronegative. Both conserved end residues are part of each CDR3. D genes are given only for firm matches. Size tells how often a clone was seen (once, few, many) or the class of an expanded clone, and some rows leave it out.

v_gene: TRBV6-5
len: 14
j_gene: TRBJ1-5
abundance: once
d_gene: .
CDR3aa: CASSVTGKGQPQHF
CDR3nt: TGTGCCAGCAGTGTGACAGGTAAAGGTCAGCCCCAGCATTTT

v_gene: TRBV29-1
len: 14
j_gene: TRBJ2-2
abundance: .
d_gene: TRBD2
CDR3aa: CSVELAGVAGELFF
CDR3nt: TGCAGCGTTGAACTAGCGGGAGTTGCCGGGGAGCTGTTTTTT

v_gene: TRBV29-1
len: 14
j_gene: TRBJ2-7
abundance: .
d_gene: .
CDR3aa: CSVDGGAAPYEQYF
CDR3nt: TGCAGCGTTGACGGGGGAGCAGCTCCCTACGAGCAGTACTTC

v_gene: TRBV30
len: 13
j_gene: TRBJ1-1
abundance: once
d_gene: .
CDR3aa: CAWKQGLDTEAFF
CDR3nt: TGTGCCTGGAAACAGGGATTGGACACTGAAGCTTTCTTT

v_gene: TRBV30
len: 15
j_gene: TRBJ2-1
abundance: .
d_gene: TRBD2
CDR3aa: CAWSVLRGSQDEQFF
CDR3nt: TGTGCCTGGAGTGTTCTACGCGGGAGTCAAGATGAGCAGTTCTTC

v_gene: TRBV9
len: 16
j_gene: TRBJ2-3
abundance: .
d_gene: .
CDR3aa: CASSVASRTSTDTQYF
CDR3nt: TGTGCCAGCAGCGTAGCTAGCAGAACTAGCACAGATACGCAGTATTTT

v_gene: TRBV21-1
len: 16
j_gene: TRBJ1-1
abundance: few
d_gene: .
CDR3aa: CASSHQMGQLNTEAFF
CDR3nt: TGTGCCAGCAGCCACCAGATGGGACAGTTGAACACTGAAGCTTTCTTT

v_gene: TRBV30
len: 15
j_gene: TRBJ2-1
abundance: .
d_gene: TRBD2
CDR3aa: CACPRAGGSYNEQFF
CDR3nt: TGTGCCTGCCCCCGCGCGGGAGGCTCCTACAATGAGCAGTTCTTC

v_gene: TRBV2
len: 13
j_gene: TRBJ2-1
abundance: .
d_gene: TRBD2
CDR3aa: CASRGTSSNEQFF
CDR3nt: TGTGCCAGCAGGGGGACTAGCAGTAATGAGCAGTTCTTC

v_gene: TRBV6-5
len: 16
j_gene: TRBJ2-3
abundance: .
d_gene: .
CDR3aa: CASSFSGLTRTDTQYF
CDR3nt: TGTGCCAGCAGTTTCTCCGGTTTAACCCGCACAGATACGCAGTATTTT

v_gene: TRBV7-6
len: 13
j_gene: TRBJ2-7
abundance: .
d_gene: .
CDR3aa: CASSLPGSDEQYF
CDR3nt: TGTGCCAGCAGCTTACCCGGGTCAGACGAGCAGTACTTC

v_gene: TRBV4-2
len: 15
j_gene: TRBJ2-7
abundance: few
d_gene: TRBD2
CDR3aa: CASSQNSGTSSEQYF
CDR3nt: TGTGCCAGCAGCCAGAACTCCGGGACTAGTTCTGAGCAGTACTTC

v_gene: TRBV9
len: 14
j_gene: TRBJ2-1
abundance: few
d_gene: TRBD2
CDR3aa: CASSFGTTNNEQFF
CDR3nt: TGTGCCAGCAGCTTCGGGACTACTAACAATGAGCAGTTCTTC

v_gene: TRBV11-2
len: 16
j_gene: TRBJ2-1
abundance: .
d_gene: TRBD1
CDR3aa: CASSLLTGGMLNEQFF
CDR3nt: TGTGCCAGCAGCTTACTTACAGGGGGCATGTTGAATGAGCAGTTCTTC

v_gene: TRBV14
len: 13
j_gene: TRBJ1-1
abundance: .
d_gene: .
CDR3aa: CASSQGGRTEAFF
CDR3nt: TGTGCCAGCAGCCAGGGGGGGCGCACTGAAGCTTTCTTT

v_gene: TRBV19
len: 13
j_gene: TRBJ2-7
abundance: once
d_gene: .
CDR3aa: CASSIEAAYEQYF
CDR3nt: TGTGCCAGTAGTATTGAGGCAGCCTACGAGCAGTACTTC

v_gene: TRBV6-5
len: 13
j_gene: TRBJ2-1
abundance: .
d_gene: TRBD2
CDR3aa: CASHLSSGSQQFF
CDR3nt: TGTGCCAGCCATCTTTCTAGCGGGTCTCAGCAGTTCTTC

v_gene: TRBV7-9
len: 13
j_gene: TRBJ2-7
abundance: .
d_gene: .
CDR3aa: CASSLIPRPEQYF
CDR3nt: TGTGCCAGCAGCTTAATACCCAGGCCCGAGCAGTACTTC

v_gene: TRBV7-9
len: 12
j_gene: TRBJ2-1
abundance: .
d_gene: .
CDR3aa: CASSGRKGEQFF
CDR3nt: TGTGCCAGCAGCGGGAGGAAGGGTGAGCAGTTCTTC

v_gene: TRBV4-1
len: 15
j_gene: TRBJ1-5
abundance: .
d_gene: .
CDR3aa: CASSLGETYNQPQHF
CDR3nt: TGCGCCAGCAGCCTCGGGGAGACGTACAATCAGCCCCAGCATTTT

v_gene: TRBV5-1
len: 14
j_gene: TRBJ1-2
abundance: .
d_gene: TRBD1
CDR3aa: CASSLNEGADGYTF
CDR3nt: TGCGCCAGCAGCTTGAATGAGGGGGCTGACGGCTACACCTTC

v_gene: TRBV9
len: 14
j_gene: TRBJ2-7
abundance: once
d_gene: .
CDR3aa: CASSASGTTYEQYF
CDR3nt: TGTGCCAGCAGCGCTTCCGGGACAACTTACGAGCAGTACTTC

v_gene: TRBV11-2
len: 14
j_gene: TRBJ2-5
abundance: .
d_gene: TRBD2
CDR3aa: CASSLLAGGQTQYF
CDR3nt: TGTGCCAGCAGCTTGCTAGCGGGAGGACAGACCCAGTACTTC

v_gene: TRBV7-9
len: 15
j_gene: TRBJ1-4
abundance: .
d_gene: .
CDR3aa: CASSFRRGEVEKLFF
CDR3nt: TGTGCCAGCAGCTTTCGCCGGGGTGAAGTTGAAAAACTGTTTTTT

v_gene: TRBV27
len: 14
j_gene: TRBJ2-4
abundance: .
d_gene: TRBD2
CDR3aa: CASSFGLAGNIQYF
CDR3nt: TGTGCCAGCAGTTTTGGACTAGCGGGAAACATTCAGTACTTC

v_gene: TRBV29-1
len: 11
j_gene: TRBJ1-1
abundance: once
d_gene: .
CDR3aa: CSVQGLTEAFF
CDR3nt: TGCAGCGTCCAGGGCCTCACTGAAGCTTTCTTT

v_gene: TRBV30
len: 14
j_gene: TRBJ1-1
abundance: few
d_gene: TRBD1
CDR3aa: CAWSETGGNTEAFF
CDR3nt: TGTGCCTGGAGTGAGACAGGGGGGAACACTGAAGCTTTCTTT

v_gene: TRBV5-5
len: 15
j_gene: TRBJ2-3
abundance: .
d_gene: .
CDR3aa: CASSYQGQHTDTQYF
CDR3nt: TGTGCCAGCAGCTATCAGGGACAACACACAGATACGCAGTATTTT

v_gene: TRBV5-4
len: 14
j_gene: TRBJ1-2
abundance: .
d_gene: TRBD1
CDR3aa: CASSYQGADYGYTF
CDR3nt: TGTGCCAGCAGCTACCAGGGGGCGGACTATGGCTACACCTTC

v_gene: TRBV7-3
len: 14
j_gene: TRBJ2-7
abundance: .
d_gene: TRBD2
CDR3aa: CASSALAGAGEQYF
CDR3nt: TGTGCCAGCAGCGCTCTAGCGGGAGCTGGCGAGCAGTACTTC

v_gene: TRBV7-2
len: 13
j_gene: TRBJ2-1
abundance: .
d_gene: .
CDR3aa: CASSPMTGNEQFF
CDR3nt: TGTGCCAGCAGCCCGATGACTGGTAATGAGCAGTTCTTC

v_gene: TRBV9
len: 17
j_gene: TRBJ2-7
abundance: few
d_gene: .
CDR3aa: CASSVGISIGVSYEQYF
CDR3nt: TGTGCCAGCAGCGTAGGTATAAGCATAGGAGTATCCTACGAGCAGTACTTC

v_gene: TRBV5-1
len: 14
j_gene: TRBJ2-1
abundance: .
d_gene: .
CDR3aa: CASSLGDSYNEQFF
CDR3nt: TGCGCCAGCAGCTTGGGAGACTCCTACAATGAGCAGTTCTTC

v_gene: TRBV27
len: 15
j_gene: TRBJ1-2
abundance: .
d_gene: .
CDR3aa: CASSLAGAHNYGYTF
CDR3nt: TGTGCCAGCAGTTTAGCGGGGGCCCATAACTATGGCTACACCTTC

v_gene: TRBV5-8
len: 14
j_gene: TRBJ2-1
abundance: .
d_gene: .
CDR3aa: CASRGALRRGEQFF
CDR3nt: TGTGCCAGCAGGGGGGCCCTACGAAGAGGTGAGCAGTTCTTC

v_gene: TRBV18
len: 14
j_gene: TRBJ2-2
abundance: .
d_gene: .
CDR3aa: CASSKAMDTGELFF
CDR3nt: TGTGCCAGCTCAAAAGCTATGGACACCGGGGAGCTGTTTTTT

v_gene: TRBV5-1
len: 17
j_gene: TRBJ2-1
abundance: .
d_gene: TRBD2
CDR3aa: CASSLGTSGTSYNEQFF
CDR3nt: TGCGCCAGCAGCTTGGGCACTAGCGGTACCTCCTACAATGAGCAGTTCTTC

v_gene: TRBV4-1
len: 17
j_gene: TRBJ1-1
abundance: .
d_gene: .
CDR3aa: CASSVREVGAVGTEAFF
CDR3nt: TGCGCCAGCAGCGTACGGGAGGTCGGGGCCGTTGGCACTGAAGCTTTCTTT

v_gene: TRBV6-5
len: 14
j_gene: TRBJ1-2
abundance: .
d_gene: TRBD1
CDR3aa: CASSKQGSLLSYTF
CDR3nt: TGTGCCAGCAGCAAACAGGGGTCCCTTCTTAGCTACACCTTC

v_gene: TRBV2
len: 17
j_gene: TRBJ1-6
abundance: few
d_gene: .
CDR3aa: CASSEGRGSSYNSPLHF
CDR3nt: TGTGCCAGCAGTGAAGGCAGGGGAAGCTCCTATAATTCACCCCTCCACTTT